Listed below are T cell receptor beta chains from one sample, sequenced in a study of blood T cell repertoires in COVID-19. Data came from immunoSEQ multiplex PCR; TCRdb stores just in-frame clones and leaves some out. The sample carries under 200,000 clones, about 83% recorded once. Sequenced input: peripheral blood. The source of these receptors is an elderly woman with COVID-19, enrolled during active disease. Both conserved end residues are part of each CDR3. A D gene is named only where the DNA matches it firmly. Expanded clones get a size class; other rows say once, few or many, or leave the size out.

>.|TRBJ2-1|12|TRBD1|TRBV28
CASRRQGHERFF
TGTGCCAGCAGACGACAGGGCCATGAGCGGTTCTTC
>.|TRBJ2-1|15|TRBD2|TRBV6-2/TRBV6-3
CASSSGTREYNEQFF
TGTGCCAGCAGTTCCGGGACTAGGGAATACAATGAGCAGTTCTTC
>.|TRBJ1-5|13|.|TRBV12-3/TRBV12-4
CASTRDTHQPQHF
TGTGCCAGCACCCGGGACACCCATCAGCCCCAGCATTTT
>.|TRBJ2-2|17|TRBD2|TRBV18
CASSPLTSGGDTGELFF
TGTGCCAGCTCACCACTGACTAGCGGGGGCGATACCGGGGAGCTGTTTTTT
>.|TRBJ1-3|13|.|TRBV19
CASSQGPGNTIYF
TGTGCCAGCTCACAGGGTCCTGGAAACACCATATATTTT
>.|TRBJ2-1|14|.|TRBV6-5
CASSYSTRGNEQFF
TGTGCCAGCAGTTACTCGACAAGAGGGAATGAGCAGTTCTTC
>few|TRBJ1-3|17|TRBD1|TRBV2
CASSDGTGIGSGNTIYF
TGTGCCAGCAGTGATGGGACAGGGATTGGCTCTGGAAACACCATATATTTT
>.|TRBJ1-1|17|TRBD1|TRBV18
CASSPLSGTGGRTEAFF
TGTGCCAGCTCACCACTTTCAGGTACAGGGGGACGGACTGAAGCTTTCTTT
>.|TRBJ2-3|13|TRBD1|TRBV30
CAGGTGGTDTQYF
TGTGCCGGCGGGACAGGGGGCACAGATACGCAGTATTTT
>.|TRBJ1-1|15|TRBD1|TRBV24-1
CATSDSQGMNTEAFF
TGTGCCACCAGTGATTCACAGGGGATGAACACTGAAGCTTTCTTT
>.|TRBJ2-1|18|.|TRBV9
CASSVGGTGSSSYNEQFF
TGTGCCAGCAGCGTAGGGGGCACAGGGTCGAGCTCCTACAATGAGCAGTTCTTC
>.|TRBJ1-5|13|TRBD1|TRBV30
CAWSLQGDQPQHF
TGTGCCTGGAGTCTCCAGGGGGATCAGCCCCAGCATTTT
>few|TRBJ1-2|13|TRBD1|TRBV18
CASSPGTEDGYTF
TGTGCCAGCTCACCAGGGACAGAAGATGGCTACACCTTC
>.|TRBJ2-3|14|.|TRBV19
CASSMGPTTGTQYF
TGTGCCAGTAGTATGGGCCCCACGACCGGTACGCAGTATTTT
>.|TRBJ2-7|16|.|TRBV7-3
CASSRHRNPPRDEQYF
TGTGCCAGCAGTAGGCACAGGAACCCCCCTCGAGACGAGCAGTACTTC
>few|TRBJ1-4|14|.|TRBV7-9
CASSLGTKNEKLFF
TGTGCCAGCAGCTTGGGGACAAAGAATGAAAAACTGTTTTTT
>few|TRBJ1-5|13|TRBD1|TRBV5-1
CASSPGQGEPQHF
TGCGCCAGCAGCCCTGGACAGGGCGAACCCCAGCATTTT
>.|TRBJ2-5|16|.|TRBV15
CATSRARQGGLETQYF
TGTGCCACCAGCAGAGCACGGCAGGGGGGTCTGGAGACCCAGTACTTC
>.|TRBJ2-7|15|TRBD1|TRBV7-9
CASSSRDRPTYEQYF
TGTGCCAGCAGCTCCCGGGACAGGCCTACCTACGAGCAGTACTTC
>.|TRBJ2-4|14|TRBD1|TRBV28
CASSMGDRKNIQYF
TGTGCCAGCAGTATGGGGGACAGAAAAAACATTCAGTACTTC
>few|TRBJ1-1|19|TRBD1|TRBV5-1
CASSSNCILSQGACTEAFF
TGCGCCAGCAGCTCTAATTGTATTCTTTCACAGGGGGCATGTACTGAAGCTTTCTTT
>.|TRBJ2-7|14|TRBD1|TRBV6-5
CASSRTGWSYEQYF
TGTGCCAGCAGTCGGACAGGGTGGTCCTACGAGCAGTACTTC
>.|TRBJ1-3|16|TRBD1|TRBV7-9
CASSLRGTGGRNTIYF
TGTGCCAGCAGCTTACGGGGGACAGGGGGTCGAAACACCATATATTTT
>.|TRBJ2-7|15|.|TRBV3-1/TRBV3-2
CASSQDSSYSYEQYF
TGTGCCAGCAGCCAAGATAGTAGCTACTCCTACGAGCAGTACTTC
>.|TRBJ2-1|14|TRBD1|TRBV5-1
CASSVTGSSNEQFF
TGCGCCAGCAGCGTGACAGGGAGTTCGAATGAGCAGTTCTTC
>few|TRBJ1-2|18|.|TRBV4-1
CASSQEARALFSNYGYTF
TGCGCCAGCAGCCAAGAAGCCAGGGCCCTCTTTTCTAACTATGGCTACACCTTC
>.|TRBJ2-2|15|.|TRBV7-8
CASSRDGGSPGELFF
TGTGCCAGCAGCCGAGACGGCGGATCGCCCGGGGAGCTGTTTTTT
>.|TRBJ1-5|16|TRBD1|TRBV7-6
CASSSGMTGNGQPQHF
TGTGCCAGCAGCTCAGGAATGACAGGGAACGGTCAGCCCCAGCATTTT
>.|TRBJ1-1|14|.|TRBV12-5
CASGASGAGTEAFF
TGTGCTAGTGGTGCTTCAGGGGCAGGCACTGAAGCTTTCTTT
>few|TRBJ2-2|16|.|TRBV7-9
CASSLVPTANTGELFF
TGTGCCAGCAGCTTAGTCCCGACAGCAAACACCGGGGAGCTGTTTTTT
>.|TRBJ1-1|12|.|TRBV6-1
CASSEAYGEAFF
TGTGCCAGCAGTGAAGCGTACGGTGAAGCTTTCTTT
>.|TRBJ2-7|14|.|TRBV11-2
CASSSFRGSHEQYF
TGTGCCAGCAGCTCATTTAGGGGGAGCCACGAGCAGTACTTC
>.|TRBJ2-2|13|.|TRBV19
CASSQTRAGELFF
TGTGCCAGTAGCCAGACTCGGGCCGGGGAGCTGTTTTTT
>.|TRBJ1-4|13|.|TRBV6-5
CASTGGGLEKLFF
TGTGCCAGCACCGGCGGGGGACTTGAAAAACTGTTTTTT
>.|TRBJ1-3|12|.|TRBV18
CASSPSVDTIYF
TGTGCCAGCTCACCGAGTGTCGACACCATATATTTT
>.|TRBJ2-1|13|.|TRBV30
CAWSPPPRGEQFF
TGTGCCTGGAGTCCTCCCCCCAGGGGTGAGCAGTTCTTC
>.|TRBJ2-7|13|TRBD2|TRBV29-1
CSVGGRARYEQYF
TGCAGCGTTGGCGGGAGGGCCCGCTACGAGCAGTACTTC
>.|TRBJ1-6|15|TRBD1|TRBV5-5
CASSPRDRYNSPLHF
TGTGCCAGCAGCCCGAGGGACAGGTATAATTCACCCCTCCACTTT
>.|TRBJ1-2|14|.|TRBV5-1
CASSREGGGYGYTF
TGCGCCAGCAGCCGCGAGGGAGGGGGTTATGGCTACACCTTC
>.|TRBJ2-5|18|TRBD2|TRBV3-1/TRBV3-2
CASSQDPTGSGRAKTQYF
TGTGCCAGCAGCCAAGATCCCACTGGTAGCGGGAGAGCAAAGACCCAGTACTTC
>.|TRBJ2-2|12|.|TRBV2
CASRENTGELFF
TGTGCCAGCCGAGAGAACACCGGGGAGCTGTTTTTT
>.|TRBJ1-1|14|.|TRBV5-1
CASSPTAGGLYAFF
TGCGCCAGCAGCCCAACCGCCGGGGGGCTTTATGCTTTCTTT
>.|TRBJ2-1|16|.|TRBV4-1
CASSLRLVRAYNEQFF
TGCGCCAGCAGCCTTCGACTAGTTCGGGCCTACAATGAGCAGTTCTTC
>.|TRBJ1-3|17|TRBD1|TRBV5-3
CARSLARTGTKGNTIYF
TGTGCCAGAAGCTTGGCCCGGACAGGGACGAAAGGAAACACCATATATTTT
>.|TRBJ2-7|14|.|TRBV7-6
CASSLSTDSYEQYF
TGTGCCAGCAGCTTATCGACGGACAGCTACGAGCAGTACTTC
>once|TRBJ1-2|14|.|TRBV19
CASSIDGGVAGYTF
TGTGCCAGTAGTATTGACGGAGGGGTTGCTGGCTACACCTTC